This T cell receptor (beta chain) originates from a study of vaccination effects on CD4 cells after COVID-19. In the study overall: Under the ViraFEST assay, PBMC were stimulated with viral peptide pools so that antigen-specific CD4+ T cells expanded. Sequencing was performed afterwards. Study results and limitations: The authors studied few convalescent patients and collected no early post-infection timepoints. Marked clonal contraction was seen late after vaccination (in both infection- and vaccine-induced clones).

Germline V lookup: CDR1 LGHNA, CDR2 YNFKEQ. The CDR3 runs to 12 residues. The V end was cut by 4 bases, the J end by 7 bases, with 7 bases between. Sequencing used immunoSEQ multiplex PCR; TCRdb keeps in-frame clones, though not all of them. The sample yields tens of thousands of clones, under 80% seen once. Of note for this clone: Its matching antigen is unknown.

After more than 8 days in culture, the CD4+ T cells were isolated. The participants, recipients of two vaccine doses, got either BNT162b2 or mRNA-1273. On both days 3 and 7, half of the culture medium was replaced with IL-2 medium. This TCR came from a human donor who received a COVID-19 vaccine. The sample here was CD4+ T cells from PBMCs cultured without peptide, taken after COVID-19 vaccination. The chain employs TRBV4-2 and TRBJ2-2, with D maybe TRBD2 (6 bases). The CDR3 DNA is TGTGCCAGCAGCCTCGGGGGCGGGGAGCTGTTTTTT. Amino acids: CASSLGGGELFF.